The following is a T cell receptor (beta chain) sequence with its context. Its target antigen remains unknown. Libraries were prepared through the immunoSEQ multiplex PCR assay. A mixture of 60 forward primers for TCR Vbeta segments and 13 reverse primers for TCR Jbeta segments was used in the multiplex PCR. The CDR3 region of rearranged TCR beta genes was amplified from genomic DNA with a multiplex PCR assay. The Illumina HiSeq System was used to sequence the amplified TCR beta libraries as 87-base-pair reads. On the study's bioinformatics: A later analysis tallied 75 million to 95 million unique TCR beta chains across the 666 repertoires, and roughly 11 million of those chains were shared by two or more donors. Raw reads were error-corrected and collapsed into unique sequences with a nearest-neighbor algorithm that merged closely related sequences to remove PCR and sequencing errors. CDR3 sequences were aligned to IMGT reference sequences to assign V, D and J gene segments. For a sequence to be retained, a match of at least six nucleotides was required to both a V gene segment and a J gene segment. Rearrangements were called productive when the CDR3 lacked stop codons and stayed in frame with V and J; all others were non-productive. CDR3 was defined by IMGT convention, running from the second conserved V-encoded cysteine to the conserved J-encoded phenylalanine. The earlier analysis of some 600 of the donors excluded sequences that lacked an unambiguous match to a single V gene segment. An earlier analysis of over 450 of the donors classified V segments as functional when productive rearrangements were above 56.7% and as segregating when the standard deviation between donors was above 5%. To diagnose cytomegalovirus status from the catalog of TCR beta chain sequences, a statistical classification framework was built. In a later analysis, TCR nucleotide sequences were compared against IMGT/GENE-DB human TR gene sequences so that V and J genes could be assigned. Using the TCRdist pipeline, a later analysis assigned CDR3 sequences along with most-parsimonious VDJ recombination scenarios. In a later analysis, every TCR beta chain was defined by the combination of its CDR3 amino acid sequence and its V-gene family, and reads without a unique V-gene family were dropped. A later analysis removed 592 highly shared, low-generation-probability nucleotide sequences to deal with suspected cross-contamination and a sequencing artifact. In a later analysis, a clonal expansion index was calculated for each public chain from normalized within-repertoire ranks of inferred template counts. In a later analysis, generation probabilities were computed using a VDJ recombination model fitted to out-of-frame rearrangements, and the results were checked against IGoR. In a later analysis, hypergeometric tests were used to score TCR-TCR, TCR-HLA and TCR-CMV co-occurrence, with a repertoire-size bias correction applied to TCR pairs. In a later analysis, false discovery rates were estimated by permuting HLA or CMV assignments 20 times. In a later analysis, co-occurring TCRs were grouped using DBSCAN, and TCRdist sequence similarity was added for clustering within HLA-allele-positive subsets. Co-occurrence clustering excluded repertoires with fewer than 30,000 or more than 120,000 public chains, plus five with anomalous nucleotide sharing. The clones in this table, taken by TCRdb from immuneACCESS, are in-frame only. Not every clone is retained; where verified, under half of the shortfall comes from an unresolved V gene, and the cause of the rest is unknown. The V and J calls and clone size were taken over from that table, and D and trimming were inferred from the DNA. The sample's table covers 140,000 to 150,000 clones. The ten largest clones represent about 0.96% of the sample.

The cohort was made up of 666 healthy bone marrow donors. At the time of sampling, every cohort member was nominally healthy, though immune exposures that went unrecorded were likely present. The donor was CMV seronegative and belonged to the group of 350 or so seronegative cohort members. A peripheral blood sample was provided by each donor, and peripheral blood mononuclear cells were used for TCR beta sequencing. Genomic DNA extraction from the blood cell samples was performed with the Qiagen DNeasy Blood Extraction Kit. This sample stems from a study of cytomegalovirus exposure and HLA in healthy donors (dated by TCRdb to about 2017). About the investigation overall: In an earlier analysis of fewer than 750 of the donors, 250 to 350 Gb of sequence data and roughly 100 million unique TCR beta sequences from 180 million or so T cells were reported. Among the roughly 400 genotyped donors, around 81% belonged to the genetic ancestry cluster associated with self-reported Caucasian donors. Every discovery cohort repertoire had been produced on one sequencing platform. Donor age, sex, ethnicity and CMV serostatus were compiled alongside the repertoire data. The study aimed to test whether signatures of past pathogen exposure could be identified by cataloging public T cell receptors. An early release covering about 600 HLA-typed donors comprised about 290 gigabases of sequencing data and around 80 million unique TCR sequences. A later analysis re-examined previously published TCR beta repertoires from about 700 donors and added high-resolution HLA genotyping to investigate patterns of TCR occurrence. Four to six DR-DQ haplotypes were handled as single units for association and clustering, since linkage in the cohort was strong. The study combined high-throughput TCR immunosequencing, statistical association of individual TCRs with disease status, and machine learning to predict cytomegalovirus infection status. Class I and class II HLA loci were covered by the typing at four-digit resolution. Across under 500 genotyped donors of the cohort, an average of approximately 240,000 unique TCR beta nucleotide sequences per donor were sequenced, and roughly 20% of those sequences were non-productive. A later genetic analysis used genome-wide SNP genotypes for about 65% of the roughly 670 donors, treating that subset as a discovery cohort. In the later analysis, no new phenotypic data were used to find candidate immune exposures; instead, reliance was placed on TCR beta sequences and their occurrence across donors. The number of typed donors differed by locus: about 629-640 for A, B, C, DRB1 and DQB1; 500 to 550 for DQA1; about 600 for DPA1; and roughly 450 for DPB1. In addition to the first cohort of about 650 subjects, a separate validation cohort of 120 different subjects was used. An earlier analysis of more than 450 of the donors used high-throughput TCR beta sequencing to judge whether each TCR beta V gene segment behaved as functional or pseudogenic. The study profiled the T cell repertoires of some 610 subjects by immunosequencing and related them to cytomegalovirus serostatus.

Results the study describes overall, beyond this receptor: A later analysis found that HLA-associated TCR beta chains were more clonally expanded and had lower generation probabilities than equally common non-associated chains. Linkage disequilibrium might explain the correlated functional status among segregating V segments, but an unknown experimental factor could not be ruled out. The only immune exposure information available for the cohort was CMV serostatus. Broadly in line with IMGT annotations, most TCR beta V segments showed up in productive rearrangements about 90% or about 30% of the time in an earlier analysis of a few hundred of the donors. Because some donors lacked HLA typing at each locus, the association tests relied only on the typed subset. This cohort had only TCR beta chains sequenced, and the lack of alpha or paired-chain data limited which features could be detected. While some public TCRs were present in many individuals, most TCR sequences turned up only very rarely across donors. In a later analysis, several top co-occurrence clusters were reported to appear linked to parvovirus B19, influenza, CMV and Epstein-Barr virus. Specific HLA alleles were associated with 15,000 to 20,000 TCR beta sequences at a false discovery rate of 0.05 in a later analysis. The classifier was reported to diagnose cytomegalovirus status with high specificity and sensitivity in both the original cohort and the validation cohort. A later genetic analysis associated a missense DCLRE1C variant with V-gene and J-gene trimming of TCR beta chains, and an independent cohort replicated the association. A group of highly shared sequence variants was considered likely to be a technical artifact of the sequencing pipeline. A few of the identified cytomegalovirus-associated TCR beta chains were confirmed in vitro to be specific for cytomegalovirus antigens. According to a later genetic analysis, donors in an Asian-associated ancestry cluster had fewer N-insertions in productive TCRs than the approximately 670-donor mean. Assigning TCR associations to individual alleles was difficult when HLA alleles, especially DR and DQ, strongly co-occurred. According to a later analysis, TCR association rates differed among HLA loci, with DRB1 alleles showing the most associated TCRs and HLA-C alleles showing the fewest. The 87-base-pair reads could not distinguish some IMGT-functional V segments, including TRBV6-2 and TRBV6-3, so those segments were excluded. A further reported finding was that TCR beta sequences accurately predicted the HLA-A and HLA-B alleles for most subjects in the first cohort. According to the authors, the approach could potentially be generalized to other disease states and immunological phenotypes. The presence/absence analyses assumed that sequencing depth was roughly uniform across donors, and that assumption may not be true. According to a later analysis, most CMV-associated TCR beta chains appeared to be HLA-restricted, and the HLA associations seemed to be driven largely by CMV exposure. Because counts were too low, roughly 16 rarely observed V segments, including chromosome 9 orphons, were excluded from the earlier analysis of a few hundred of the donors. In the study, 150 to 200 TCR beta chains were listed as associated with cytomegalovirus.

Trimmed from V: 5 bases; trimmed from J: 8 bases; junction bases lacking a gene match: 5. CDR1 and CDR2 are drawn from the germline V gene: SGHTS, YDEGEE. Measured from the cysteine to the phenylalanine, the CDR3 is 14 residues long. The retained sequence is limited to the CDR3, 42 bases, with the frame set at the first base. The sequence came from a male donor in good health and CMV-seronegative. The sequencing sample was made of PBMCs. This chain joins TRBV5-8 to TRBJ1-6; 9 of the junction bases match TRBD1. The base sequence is TGTGCCAGCAGAGGCCGGACAGGGGATTCACCCCTCCACTTT. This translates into CASRGRTGDSPLHF.